These T cell receptor beta chains were read from a single sample in a study of T-cell memory formation after mild COVID-19. Using its own MiXCR run on the 5' RACE reads, TCRdb lists one record per CDR3 protein. The sample carries roughly 110,000 distinct CDR3 sequences, roughly 12% recorded once. The material sequenced was PBMCs or a T cell subset sorted from them (not recorded which). The source of these receptors is an adult woman who had mild COVID-19 (a few samples of this study predate the infection). Cell type and time point are not known. Each CDR3 is given with its conserved first and last residue. The order of the fields is V gene, CDR3 length, D gene, J gene, clone size, CDR3 DNA, CDR3 protein. D genes are given only for firm matches. Clone size appears in some rows only: once, few, many, or a class for an expanded clone.

>TRBV20-1|18|TRBD2|TRBJ2-7|.
TGCAGTGCTAGCCGGGGATGGGGCGGGAGAGGGGTCGATCGGGAGCAGTACTTC
CSASRGWGGRGVDREQYF
>TRBV29-1|15|.|TRBJ2-6|few
TGCAGCGTTGACGGACTTCTCTCTGGGGCCAACGTCCTGACTTTC
CSVDGLLSGANVLTF
>TRBV11-2|16|.|TRBJ2-5|few
TGTGCCAGCAGCTTGTCGGAGTTGTCGAGGGGAGAGACCCAGTACTTC
CASSLSELSRGETQYF
>TRBV13|16|TRBD2|TRBJ2-1|.
TGTGCCAGCAGCTCTTTAGCGGGAGAGATGAAGAATGAGCAGTTCTTC
CASSSLAGEMKNEQFF
>TRBV20-1|11|.|TRBJ2-1|few
TGCAGTGCTAGGTTCGAAAATGAGCAGTTCTTC
CSARFENEQFF
>TRBV7-9|15|TRBD2|TRBJ2-7|.
TGTGCCAGCACCATGGGGACTAGCGTATCCTACGAGCAGTACTTC
CASTMGTSVSYEQYF
>TRBV13|15|.|TRBJ2-7|few
TGTGCCAGCAGCATAAGGGTCTCGAGCCTTTACGAGCAGTACTTC
CASSIRVSSLYEQYF
>TRBV29-1|12|.|TRBJ2-5|.
TGCAGCATCCCGCTTGGTTCGGGGACCCAGTACTTC
CSIPLGSGTQYF
>TRBV20-1|21|TRBD2|TRBJ2-1|.
TGCAGTGCTAGAGTAGGCTGGACTAGCGGGAGCATTTTAGGCTCCTACAATGAGCAGTTCTTC
CSARVGWTSGSILGSYNEQFF
>TRBV4-3|16|.|TRBJ2-5|.
TGCGCCAGCAGCCAGAGGGCGACGGGGATTCAAGAGACCCAGTACTTC
CASSQRATGIQETQYF
>TRBV5-6|17|.|TRBJ2-5|few
TGTGCCAGCAGCTTGGCCGCTAGCCGCAATCTCCAAGAGACCCAGTACTTC
CASSLAASRNLQETQYF
>TRBV5-1|18|TRBD2|TRBJ2-7|.
TGCGCCAGCAGCTATGCGGGACTAGTGAGCCGTCCTACCTACGAGCAGTACTTC
CASSYAGLVSRPTYEQYF
>TRBV29-1|11|.|TRBJ1-2|once
TGCAGCGTAAGAGAGGGGTATGGCTACACCTTC
CSVREGYGYTF
>TRBV7-8|14|.|TRBJ2-5|.
TGTGCCAGCAGCTTACCAGGGGCATGGGAGACCCAGTACTTC
CASSLPGAWETQYF
>TRBV7-6|12|.|TRBJ2-3|.
TGTGCCAGCAGCCATGACCGAGATACGCAGTATTTT
CASSHDRDTQYF
>TRBV4-1|14|.|TRBJ1-1|.
TGCGCCAGCAGCCAAGAAACAAGTGGGCGGGAAGCTTTCTTT
CASSQETSGREAFF
>TRBV5-1|15|TRBD1|TRBJ2-5|few
TGCGCCAGCAGCCTGGGACAGGGGTTACAGGAGACCCAGTACTTC
CASSLGQGLQETQYF
>TRBV6-6|15|.|TRBJ2-3|few
TGTGCCAGCAGTTTCGGGACATGGGAGACAGATACGCAGTATTTT
CASSFGTWETDTQYF
>TRBV5-1|15|TRBD1|TRBJ2-3|.
TGCGCCAGCAGCTTGGGAGAGGGGGCGGGAGATACGCAGTATTTT
CASSLGEGAGDTQYF
>TRBV9|14|.|TRBJ2-3|few
TGTGCCAGCAGCGCCGATAGGGCCTCAGATACGCAGTATTTT
CASSADRASDTQYF
>TRBV5-1|14|TRBD1|TRBJ2-3|.
TGCGCCAGCAGTCGGACAGGGGGCACAGATACGCAGTATTTT
CASSRTGGTDTQYF
>TRBV7-6|15|TRBD1|TRBJ2-7|many
TGTGCCAGCAGCTTATTAGAGGACAGGGACCACGAGCAGTACTTC
CASSLLEDRDHEQYF
>TRBV15|15|TRBD2|TRBJ2-5|.
TGTGCCACCACCGCGACTAGCGGGCTACGGGAGACCCAGTACTTC
CATTATSGLRETQYF
>TRBV3-1|13|.|TRBJ2-3|few
TGTGCCAGCAGCCAGGGCACCACACATACGCAGTATTTT
CASSQGTTHTQYF
>TRBV5-1|14|.|TRBJ1-1|.
TGCGCCAGCAGCGGATTGGACGGGGACACTGAAGCTTTCTTT
CASSGLDGDTEAFF
>TRBV7-2|11|.|TRBJ1-4|.
TGTGCCAGCAGCTTAGGACAATCACTGTTTTTT
CASSLGQSLFF
>TRBV6-1|15|.|TRBJ2-7|many
TGTGCCAGCAGTGAAGCAGGGGGTGGACGCGACGAGCAGTACTTC
CASSEAGGGRDEQYF
>TRBV7-6|14|TRBD1|TRBJ1-1|.
TGTGCCAGCAGCCCCGGACAGGGGGACACTGAAGCTTTCTTT
CASSPGQGDTEAFF
>TRBV5-4|12|.|TRBJ2-2|.
TGTGCCAGCAGCTCCGGGACCGGGGAGCTGTTTTTT
CASSSGTGELFF
>TRBV3-1|14|.|TRBJ1-1|.
TGTGCCAGCAGCCGTGCAGGGAGGGACACTGAAGCTTTCTTT
CASSRAGRDTEAFF
>TRBV7-9|14|.|TRBJ1-2|.
TGTGCCAGCAGCTTATTTGCAGCAAACTATGGCTACACCTTC
CASSLFAANYGYTF
>TRBV28|13|.|TRBJ2-7|few
TGTGCCAGCAGTTTAATAGGGATCTACGAGCAGTACTTC
CASSLIGIYEQYF
>TRBV9|13|.|TRBJ1-1|few
TGTGCCAGCAGCGTAGGGGGAACAGGTGAAGCTTTCTTT
CASSVGGTGEAFF
>TRBV23-1|14|.|TRBJ2-7|.
TGCGCCAGCAGTCATTTCCAGATTTCCTACGAGCAGTACTTC
CASSHFQISYEQYF
>TRBV12-3/TRBV12-4|16|.|TRBJ2-1|many
TGTGCCAGCAGCTACGTGGAACCGAGCTCCTACAATGAGCAGTTCTTC
CASSYVEPSSYNEQFF
>TRBV20-1|14|.|TRBJ2-7|.
TGCAGTGCTAACGGCGGGGAAAAGGGGTACGAGCAGTACTTC
CSANGGEKGYEQYF
>TRBV4-3|17|TRBD2|TRBJ2-1|many
TGCGCCAGCAGCCAAGAAGGGGCGGGAGGGCTTGGCAATGAGCAGTTCTTC
CASSQEGAGGLGNEQFF
>TRBV5-1|16|TRBD2|TRBJ2-5|many
TGCGCCAGCAGCTTGGGGCTAGCGGAGAGAGGAGAGACCCAGTACTTC
CASSLGLAERGETQYF
>TRBV6-1|14|.|TRBJ2-5|medium-sized
TGTGCCAGCAGTGAATATGGGGGACAAGAGACCCAGTACTTC
CASSEYGGQETQYF
>TRBV6-6|12|.|TRBJ1-1|.
TGTGCCAGCAGTCCTACAGGGACTGAAGCTTTCTTT
CASSPTGTEAFF
>TRBV29-1|15|.|TRBJ2-3|few
TGCAGCGTTGACCGCTCGGGCAGGGCCGCAGATACGCAGTATTTT
CSVDRSGRAADTQYF
>TRBV5-1|15|.|TRBJ2-7|.
TGCGCCAGCAGCCATGGGACGGATGTCTCCTACGAGCAGTACTTC
CASSHGTDVSYEQYF